These 5 T cell receptor beta chains came from one sample sequenced in a study of radiation and T cells in renal cell carcinoma. Profiled with immunoSEQ multiplex PCR; TCRdb holds only in-frame clones, not every one. The sample has about 150,000 clones, approximately 90% seen once. Specified time point: blood 2 weeks post-SBRT. Described treatment: 15 Gy SBRT to primary tumor, nephrectomy 4 weeks later. Here the sequenced sample was blood, taken from a patient whose treatment included radiotherapy and nephrectomy. Every receptor here comes from a woman between 45 and 65 years old with renal cell carcinoma.

Comment on this clone: Sequence at one end of the junction differs from germline and may be a read error. The genes are TRBV4-2 and TRBJ1-1; D might be TRBD1 (6 bases). CDR3 length equals 14 residues. Germline assignment: CDR1 LGHNA and CDR2 YNFKEQ. The CDR3 reads CASGQDLRGLEAFF. In DNA, the CDR3 is TGTGCCAGCGGCCAAGACCTCAGGGGTCTTGAAGCTTTCTTT.

This chain connects TRBV6-5 to TRBJ2-5; possibly TRBD1 for D (6 bases). The assigned J gene may be wrong: the sequence end matches TRBJ2-7 better. This CDR3 is 13 amino acids long. Germline assignment: CDR1 MNHEY and CDR2 SVGAGI. This CDR3 is CASSYQTGYEQYF. CDR3 in DNA: TGTGCCAGCAGTTATCAGACAGGCTACGAGCAGTACTTC.

This chain joins TRBV18 and TRBJ1-2; perhaps TRBD1 as D (5 bases). Germline V gene lookup returns CDR1 KGHSH and CDR2 LQKENI. The CDR3 loop spans 13 amino acids. With 3 bases removed from V and 2 bases from J, the gap between germline ends came to 7 bases. This chain's CDR3 is CASSPPGNYGYTF. Written as DNA, the CDR3 is TGTGCCAGCTCACCCCCAGGGAACTATGGCTACACCTTC.

This clone showed up just a few times. The chain uses TRBV29-1 and TRBJ2-3, with 7 bases lining up with TRBD1. The CDR3 totals 18 residues. Trimming took 4 bases from V and 0 from J; bases not matched to a gene: 16. Germline-derived CDR1 and CDR2 are SQVTM and ANQGSEA. CDR3 DNA sequence: TGCAGCGTTGTTAAGTGGCAGGGGGACCTACTTAGCACAGATACGCAGTATTTT. It translates to CSVVKWQGDLLSTDTQYF.

The chain joins TRBV5-5 to TRBJ2-1; TRBD2 agrees at 12 bases. J gave up 6 bases and V 4 bases, and 11 bases lay outside the gene matches. The CDR3 runs to 17 residues. Germline V lookup: CDR1 SGHKS, CDR2 YYEKEE (reference sequence). CDR3 in amino acids: CASSPPISSGGANEQFF. CDR3 nucleotide sequence: TGTGCCAGCAGCCCCCCTATTTCTAGCGGGGGGGCCAATGAGCAGTTCTTC.